This is a list of T cell receptor beta chains from one sample in a study of T cell changes during pregnancy in multiple sclerosis. Clones were read by immunoSEQ multiplex PCR, and TCRdb kept only the in-frame ones, dropping some. Here the sample spans about 45,000 clones, roughly 96% being singletons. The source was peripheral blood, collected in the second trimester of pregnancy. The source of these receptors is a female donor with multiple sclerosis, enrolled in a pregnancy study. The CDR3 runs from the conserved cysteine through the conserved F or W. Fields, in order: CDR3 length, clone size, D gene, V gene, J gene, CDR3 DNA, CDR3 protein. The D gene is left open where the match is weak. Size values are once, few and many counts, or a class for expanded clones, and some rows have none.

13,once,.,TRBV7-2,TRBJ1-1,TGTGCCAGCAGCCGACACCTTAACACTGAAGCTTTCTTT,CASSRHLNTEAFF
16,once,.,TRBV25-1,TRBJ2-3,TGTGCCAGCAGTGAATATTCGGCCAGGGTGAAAGATACGCAGTATTTT,CASSEYSARVKDTQYF
14,.,.,TRBV6-1,TRBJ2-7,TGTGCCAGCAACCGACTCAGGGGGGCGTACGAGCAGTACTTC,CASNRLRGAYEQYF
13,.,.,TRBV21-1,TRBJ2-2,TGTGCCAGCAGCAGGAGGGGTACCGGGGAGCTGTTTTTT,CASSRRGTGELFF
13,.,.,TRBV11-2,TRBJ2-7,TGTGCCAGCAGCTTAGATGGGGGGAACGAGCAGTACTTC,CASSLDGGNEQYF
12,.,TRBD1,TRBV10-3,TRBJ2-7,TGTGCCATCAGTGAGTCGGACAGGGAAAAGTACTTC,CAISESDREKYF
15,.,.,TRBV15,TRBJ1-5,TGTGCCACCAGCAGGCCGACAGATAGCAATCAGCCCCAGCATTTT,CATSRPTDSNQPQHF
13,.,.,TRBV2,TRBJ1-2,TGTGCCAGCAGTGATGCGACATTCTATGGCTACACCTTC,CASSDATFYGYTF
17,.,TRBD1,TRBV4-1,TRBJ2-1,TGCGCCAGCAGCCAAGATCTCGGGACAGGGGGGGTCCATGAGCAGTTCTTC,CASSQDLGTGGVHEQFF
16,.,TRBD2,TRBV9,TRBJ2-5,TGTGCCAGCAGCGCCACTAGCGGACGATACCAAGAGACCCAGTACTTC,CASSATSGRYQETQYF
16,.,.,TRBV5-3,TRBJ2-2,TGTGCCAGAAGCTTCAATAGGACAGAGGAAACCGGGGAGCTGTTTTTT,CARSFNRTEETGELFF
14,.,TRBD2,TRBV2,TRBJ2-7,TGTGCCAGCAAGGCGCGGGAGTCCGCCTACGAGCAGTACTTC,CASKARESAYEQYF
16,.,TRBD1,TRBV12-5,TRBJ2-7,TGTGCTAGTGGTTTGGTTCAGGGGGCGACGGCCTCCGAGCAGTACTTC,CASGLVQGATASEQYF
15,.,TRBD2,TRBV7-9,TRBJ2-7,TGTGCCAGCAGCCTCCCCGGGGGGAACTCCTACGAGCAGTACTTC,CASSLPGGNSYEQYF
14,once,TRBD1,TRBV2,TRBJ1-4,TGTGCCAGCGCCGGACAGGGCATTAATGAAAAACTGTTTTTT,CASAGQGINEKLFF